This T cell receptor (beta chain) was observed in a study of cytomegalovirus exposure and HLA in healthy donors. General study findings and limits: In the 100 to 150 validation repertoires, approximately 93% of cluster scores exceeded 0, per a later analysis. CMV antigen specificity of a few CMV-associated chains was confirmed in vitro. Associated with cytomegalovirus, according to the listing, were 150 to 200 TCR beta chains.

It was the approximately 120-subject validation cohort, separate from the approximately 680-subject first cohort, to which the donors belonged. Remarks on this clone: Its antigen is unknown.

Germline values: CDR1 MNHNS, CDR2 SASEGT. CDR3 size: 15 residues. V lost 1 base and J lost 0, with 7 bases in between. TCRdb's copy holds only in-frame clones and misses some; the assay was immunoSEQ multiplex PCR. The sample lists about 280,000 clones; 70% to 90% were seen once. The clonotype comes from a woman younger than 35 in good health and CMV-seronegative. Sequenced material: PBMCs. V gene TRBV6-1 combines with J gene TRBJ1-5; D might be TRBD1 (5 bases). This CDR3 is CASSEEQDSNQPQHF. For the CDR3, the DNA is TGTGCCAGCAGTGAAGAACAGGATAGCAATCAGCCCCAGCATTTT.